This T cell receptor (beta chain) derives from a study of blood T cell repertoires in COVID-19. Study-wide background: Sample material is recorded as cDNA or gDNA derived from T cells, B-cell-depleted T cells, or PBMCs.

Participant age was roughly 18 to 95 years, and participants resided in fewer than 25 US areas. The CDR3 has 13 residues. Germline CDR1 reads SGDLS; CDR2 reads YYNGEE. V lost 0 bases to trimming and J lost 5 bases, with 6 bases between them. The data were produced by immunoSEQ multiplex PCR, yet TCRdb's version contains in-frame clones alone and is incomplete. The table includes about 240,000 clones, around nine tenths detected once. The rearrangement links TRBV9 to TRBJ2-1; possibly TRBD1 for D (5 bases). The sample was PBMCs or T cells enriched from blood (not recorded which). The sequence derives from a woman aged 30 to 39 who had recovered from COVID-19. As DNA, the CDR3 is TGTGCCAGCAGCGTAGACAGGAACAATGAGCAGTTCTTC. As protein: CASSVDRNNEQFF.